The 20 T cell receptor beta chains below all came from one sample that was sequenced in a study of chemoradiotherapy in HPV16-positive cancers. Some clones are missing from TCRdb's copy, which holds only in-frame ones; the method was immunoSEQ multiplex PCR. The sample records about 2,000 clones, 85% to 90% being singletons. Sequences were derived from tumor tissue, sampled from a patient who underwent chemoradiotherapy. The source of these receptors is a human donor with HPV-associated anogenital cancer.

The chain links TRBV5-4 to TRBJ1-3; D uncertain. The V end was cut by 1 base, the J end by 2 bases, with 7 bases between. There are 14 residues in the CDR3. CDR1 is SGHNT, CDR2 YYREEE, per germline (reference sequence). As DNA, the CDR3 is TGTGCCAGCAGCTTGTCGGGGACTGGAAACACCATATATTTT. Protein: CASSLSGTGNTIYF.

V and J are TRBV7-9 and TRBJ2-7, with D hard to call. V lost 5 bases to trimming and J lost 5 bases, with 16 bases between them. The CDR3 consists of 14 residues. Germline lookup yields CDR1 SEHNR and CDR2 FQNEAQ (reference sequence). The CDR3 DNA follows: TGTGCCAGCAGCCTCGGGCCTAACCGGGACGAGCAGTACTTC. Translated: CASSLGPNRDEQYF.

The rearrangement uses TRBV19 and TRBJ2-3; 9 nucleotides align to TRBD1. The trim removed 4 bases at V and 6 bases at J, leaving 8 bases unmatched. This CDR3 has 15 amino acids. Germline V gene data show CDR1 as LNHDA and CDR2 as SQIVND (reference sequence). The CDR3, as DNA: TGTGCCAGTAGTACCCAACAGGGGGCGTTGGATACGCAGTATTTT. Protein: CASSTQQGALDTQYF.

The V call is TRBV30, the J call TRBJ2-1; maybe TRBD1 (6 bases). Between the trimmed V and J ends, which lost 0 bases and 5 bases, there was a span of 20 bases. This CDR3 has 17 residues. Germline V lookup: CDR1 GTSNPN, CDR2 SVGIG (reference sequence). As DNA, the CDR3 is TGTGCCTGGAGTGTGTGGGGGCGACGGAGCTTGAACAATGAGCAGTTCTTC. Its protein product is CAWSVWGRRSLNNEQFF.

The sample holds one count of this clone. The CDR3 DNA follows: TGTGCCAGCAGCCAATGGCGGGAGATCTACAATGAGCAGTTCTTC. Translation gives CASSQWREIYNEQFF. The V and J genes are TRBV14 and TRBJ2-1, with TRBD2 matching 7 bases. CDR1 SGHDN and CDR2 FVKESK come from the germline V gene. V shed 2 bases and J 3 bases; nucleotides not matched to a gene: 4. The length of the CDR3 is 15 residues. Full variable domain (remainder filled in from reference TRBV14 and TRBJ2-1): EAGVTQFPSHSVIEKGQTVTLRCDPISGHDNLYWYRRVMGKEIKFLLHFVKESKQDESGMPNNRFLAERTGGTYSTLKVQPAELEDSGVYFCASSQWREIYNEQFFGPGTRLTVL.

This chain links TRBV4-2 with TRBJ2-3; TRBD2 agrees at 10 bases. The V and J ends lost 6 bases and 0 bases, in that order; junction bases with no gene match: 3. The CDR3 has 15 amino acids. Germline lookup yields CDR1 LGHNA and CDR2 YNFKEQ. The CDR3 spells CASRTTSGSTDTQYF. The CDR3 nucleotides read TGTGCCAGCAGGACGACTAGCGGGAGCACAGATACGCAGTATTTT.

CDR3 loop: CASSLVKLGELFF. Here the CDR3 DNA reads TGTGCCAGCAGCTTGGTTAAGCTCGGGGAGCTGTTTTTT. The chain joins TRBV11-3 to TRBJ2-2; D unclear. Germline V gene data show CDR1 as SGHNT and CDR2 as YENEEA. V was pared by 3 bases and J by 7 bases, with 9 bases between. The CDR3 length is 13 residues. Based on the CDR3 plus reference TRBV11-3 and TRBJ2-2, the full variable domain is EAGVVQSPRYKIIEKKQPVAFWCNPISGHNTLYWYLQNLGQGPELLIRYENEEAVDDSQLPKDRFSAERLKGVDSTLKIQPAELGDSAVYLCASSLVKLGELFFGEGSRLTVL.

The V call is TRBV6-5, the J call TRBJ2-1, with no clear D. Trimming stripped 6 bases from V and 0 bases from J, with 12 bases between. Germline V gene sequence: CDR1 MNHEY, CDR2 SVGAGI. The CDR3 has 15 residues. The CDR3 here is CASRHPGSSYNEQFF. In DNA, the CDR3 is TGTGCCAGCAGGCATCCGGGTAGCTCCTACAATGAGCAGTTCTTC.

The V and J genes are TRBV29-1 and TRBJ1-3; D is perhaps TRBD1 (5 bases). Germline values: CDR1 SQVTM, CDR2 ANQGSEA. The CDR3 runs to 15 residues. V lost 4 bases and J 0 bases, leaving 13 bases between the germline ends. DNA for the CDR3: TGCAGCGTTGGGGGGACGGCCAGCTCTGGAAACACCATATATTTT. It specifies CSVGGTASSGNTIYF.

V usage is TRBV6-1 and J usage is TRBJ1-2; D unclear. The germline V gene has CDR1 MNHNS and CDR2 SASEGT. CDR3 length: 12 residues. V gave up 4 bases and J gave up 6 bases, with 9 bases separating them. CDR3 loop: CASSASGDGYTF. The CDR3 DNA follows: TGTGCCAGCAGTGCCTCTGGAGATGGCTACACCTTC.

J is TRBJ1-3 and V is TRBV10-2; D is perhaps TRBD1 (5 bases). V shed 2 bases and J shed 7 bases, with 6 bases lying between them. The germline V gene encodes CDR1 WSHSY and CDR2 SAAADI. The CDR3 consists of 12 residues. In nucleotides, the CDR3 is TGCGCCAGCAGTGAGCCAGGGAACACCATATATTTT. Its protein product is CASSEPGNTIYF.

This chain connects TRBV28 to TRBJ1-6; D uncertain. V lost 4 bases and J lost 4, with 8 bases in between. This CDR3 has 14 amino acids. Germline CDR1 reads MDHEN; CDR2 reads SYDVKM. The CDR3 DNA reads as TGTGCCAGCAGTTCGGGTAGATATAATTCACCCCTCCACTTT. Translating it yields CASSSGRYNSPLHF.

The rearrangement joins TRBV6-1 to TRBJ1-1; D gene uncertain. The V gene lost 7 bases and the J gene lost 0 bases, with 9 bases spanning the gap. The CDR3 extends over 13 amino acids. Germline lookup yields CDR1 MNHNS and CDR2 SASEGT. CDR3 loop: CASNNNMNTEAFF. The CDR3, as DNA: TGTGCCAGCAATAACAACATGAACACTGAAGCTTTCTTT.

The J gene is TRBJ1-1, the V gene TRBV19, with D tentatively TRBD1 (6 bases). Deletions cut 6 bases from V and 4 bases from J, with 15 bases between. The CDR3 is made up of 14 amino acids. Germline V gene lookup returns CDR1 LNHDA and CDR2 SQIVND (reference sequence). CDR3 DNA sequence: TGTGCCAGTAGAGCGAGGGGGTACGGCACTGAAGCTTTCTTT. It encodes CASRARGYGTEAFF.

The rearrangement links TRBV27 to TRBJ2-5; 10 bases are a match to TRBD1. V was pared by 3 bases and J by 5 bases, with 3 bases of the junction left unmatched. In germline, CDR1 is MNHEY, CDR2 SMNVEV (reference sequence). The CDR3 has 14 residues. CDR3 DNA sequence: TGTGCCAGCAGTTTGACAGGGGGCTGGGAGACCCAGTACTTC. Translating it yields CASSLTGGWETQYF.

V usage is TRBV6-7 and J usage is TRBJ2-7; TRBD2 might be the D (6 bases). TRBV6-7 is identified as an open reading frame with a role that is uncertain. This CDR3 region has 14 residues. Trimming took off 8 bases at V and 0 bases at J, with 14 bases between the two ends. The CDR3 loop reads CASRRSGSSYEQYF. In DNA, the CDR3 is TGTGCCAGCCGCCGAAGCGGGTCCTCCTACGAGCAGTACTTC.

The chain is built from TRBV7-9 and TRBJ1-1, with D maybe TRBD1 (6 bases). Germline lookup yields CDR1 SEHNR and CDR2 FQNEAQ (reference sequence). The CDR3 sequence is 14 residues long. Trimming removed 5 bases at V and 5 bases at J, with 15 bases between. CDR3 in DNA: TGTGCCAGCAGCCGCTTAGAGGGGGGAACTGAAGCTTTCTTT. It codes for CASSRLEGGTEAFF.

CDR3 DNA sequence: TGCAGCGTTGAAGCGGGGTTTGGTGAAAAACTGTTTTTT. Its translation: CSVEAGFGEKLFF. The V gene is TRBV29-1, the J gene TRBJ1-4; D gene uncertain. CDR1 SQVTM and CDR2 ANQGSEA come from the germline V gene. V dropped 1 base and J dropped 7 bases, with 10 bases sitting between them. CDR3 length: 13 amino acids.

The V and J genes are TRBV7-9 and TRBJ2-5; unclear D gene. V was trimmed by 3 bases and J by 5 bases, leaving 4 bases between them. Germline-derived CDR1 and CDR2 are SEHNR and FQNEAQ (reference sequence). This CDR3 spans 11 amino acids. The CDR3 nucleotides are TGTGCCAGCAGCTTTCGCGAGACCCAGTACTTC. Amino acid sequence: CASSFRETQYF.

The rearrangement uses TRBV9 and TRBJ2-2, with TRBD2 matching over 12 bases. Germline lookup yields CDR1 SGDLS and CDR2 YYNGEE. The CDR3 is made up of 15 amino acids. J was trimmed by 3 bases and V by 3 bases; bases with no gene match: 0. CDR3 nucleotides: TGTGCCAGCAGCGCTAGCGGGAGGGACACCGGGGAGCTGTTTTTT. It is translated as CASSASGRDTGELFF.